This TCR beta chain was found in a study of T cells in Graves' hyperthyroidism and ophthalmopathy. As for the study in general: Sampling of peripheral blood happened at initial diagnosis, prior to any treatment.

With respect to this clonotype: The antigen is unknown.

TCR beta CDR3 regions were amplified from RNA. HTBI primers were the set used in a first-round RT-PCR of the TCR CDR3. Using its own MiXCR run on the multiplex PCR reads, TCRdb lists one record per CDR3 protein. The sample yields 650,000 to 700,000 distinct CDR3 sequences, roughly 17% seen once. Broader study findings: Most thyroid clonotypes expanded above 0.001 were also detected in blood.

Germline values: CDR1 SQVTM, CDR2 ANQGSEA. The V end was cut by 6 bases, the J end by 8 bases, with 16 bases between. This CDR3 has 12 amino acids. Those with hyperthyroidism were 18 to 65 years old, newly diagnosed, and ill for under 2 months. Patients were excluded because of uncontrolled infection, other autoimmune disease, pregnancy or lactation. The chain combines TRBV29-1 with TRBJ1-1, with D perhaps matching TRBD1 (6 bases). Material: blood. This receptor was taken from a middle-aged man with Graves' hyperthyroidism. CDR3 DNA: TGCAGCGTCACCCCTGCGGGGGCCGAAGCTTTCTTT. Translating it yields CSVTPAGAEAFF.